This record concerns one TCR beta chain sequence. Its antigen is not identified. cDNA reverse transcribed from extracted RNA served as the sequencing template. The assay was immunoSEQ multiplex PCR, and TCRdb's table has in-frame clones only and misses some. Here the sample spans 250,000 to 350,000 clones, around 64% being singletons. These data belong to a study of CD8+ T cells in alopecia areata. Study-level findings and limits: Scalp samples also yield sequences from resident alphabeta T cells of normal skin.

Treatment given: oral pan-JAK inhibitor, 5-10 mg twice daily. Sampling of alopecia areata patients yielded lesional scalp punch biopsies as well as peripheral blood. CDR3 length: 14 amino acids. V dropped 5 bases and J dropped 2; count of bases not matched to a gene: 4. Germline CDR1 and CDR2: MNHEY and SMNVEV (reference sequence). This clonotype originated in a human donor with alopecia areata. The rearrangement uses TRBV27 and TRBJ1-1, with TRBD1 matching 8 bases. This sample comprised CD4+ T cells sorted from blood, obtained at week 52, from a patient treated with tofacitinib. Written as DNA, the CDR3 is TGTGCCAGCAGTGTACAGGGGGAAAACACTGAAGCTTTCTTT. Its translation is CASSVQGENTEAFF.